The 9 T cell receptor beta chains below were found in one sample sequenced in a study of molecular identifiers for immune sequencing clone quantification. In TCRdb, the PCR reads were re-called with MiXCR into one record per CDR3 protein. The sample lists some 590,000 distinct CDR3 sequences; 25% were seen once. Source material: naive CD8+ T cells from blood, with Jurkat cell RNA spiked in. Subset described: FACS-sorted CD8+CD4-CCR7+CD45RA+ naive T cells. These receptor sequences come from a human donor in good health. Some libraries in this study had Jurkat cell RNA spiked in.

The chain links TRBV7-2 to TRBJ2-1, with a weak D call TRBD1 (5 bases). This CDR3 has 12 residues. Germline V gene sequence: CDR1 SGHTA, CDR2 FQGNSA. Trimming took off 4 bases at V and 9 bases at J, with 10 bases between the two ends. The DNA for the CDR3 is TGTGCCAGCAGCTACAACAGGAGTGAGCAGTTCTTC. This codes for CASSYNRSEQFF.

As concerns this clonotype: A much larger clone lies a single base off, so this may be a read error. The J gene is TRBJ2-3, the V gene TRBV19; perhaps TRBD2 as D (6 bases). The ends were cut back, 1 base at V and 3 bases at J, with 14 bases in the middle. This CDR3 region has 16 residues. Per germline, CDR1 LNHDA and CDR2 SQIVND (reference sequence). As DNA, the CDR3 is TGTGCCAGTAGTATAGTTCCCGGGAGCTTTACAGATACGCAGTATTTT. Amino acids: CASSIVPGSFTDTQYF.

Details on this clonotype: The conserved final phenylalanine or tryptophan is absent from the CDR3, which likely points to a read error. This chain uses TRBV11-3 with TRBJ2-4; D is perhaps TRBD1 (6 bases). This CDR3 is 15 amino acids long. Germline-derived CDR1 and CDR2 are SGHNT and YENEEA. V gave up 1 base and J gave up 8 bases, with 15 bases separating them. The chain's CDR3 is CASSLAGGQGYIQYS. In nucleotides, the CDR3 is TGTGCCAGCAGCTTAGCAGGTGGCCAGGGGTACATTCAGTACTCC.

Points on this clonotype: This may stem from a read error, because a much larger clone lies one nucleotide away. This CDR3 is missing its conserved last phenylalanine or tryptophan, likely due to a read error. The rearrangement uses TRBV7-6 and TRBJ2-7, with D maybe TRBD1 (6 bases). Trimming removed 1 base from V and 3 bases from J, with 10 bases in between. The V gene's germline CDR1 is SGHVS and CDR2 FNYEAQ. The CDR3 consists of 14 residues. CDR3 DNA sequence: TGTGCCAGCAGCTTAGGAGGACAGCTCTACGAGCAGTACTCC. This translates into CASSLGGQLYEQYS.

Remarks on this clonotype: Just one base apart from a much larger clone, this may be a read error. CDR3 sequence: CASSLDQGARDEKLYF. CDR3 bases: TGTGCCAGCAGCTTAGACCAGGGGGCGCGAGATGAAAAACTGTATTTT. The V gene is TRBV7-6, the J gene TRBJ1-4; 8 bases fit TRBD1. The CDR3 totals 16 residues. Germline V gives CDR1 SGHVS, CDR2 FNYEAQ.

This clonotype was recorded a few times. In DNA, the CDR3 is TGCGCCAGCAGCTTGGTTGCTCCCGGGACAGGGATTTACTTGAACACTGAAGCTTTCTTT. Encoded protein: CASSLVAPGTGIYLNTEAFF. V and J are TRBV5-1 and TRBJ1-1, with 9 bases that match TRBD1. Trimming cost V 0 bases and J 0 bases; bases outside gene matches: 15. The CDR3 is made up of 20 amino acids. Germline assignment: CDR1 SGHRS and CDR2 YFSETQ.

Details on this clonotype: A read error may explain this, as a much larger clone is one base away. The V call is TRBV30, the J call TRBJ1-1, with D unresolved. CDR1 and CDR2 from the germline V gene are GTSNPN and SVGIG (reference sequence). V shed 3 bases and J shed 0 bases, with 8 bases lying between them. The CDR3 consists of 13 residues. CDR3 coding DNA: TGTGCCTGGAGGGCGGGGATGAACACTGAAGCTTTCTTT. Translation: CAWRAGMNTEAFF. Filled out from reference TRBV30 and TRBJ1-1, the complete variable domain reads SQTIHQWPATLVQPVGSPLSLECTVEGTSNPNLYWYRQAAGRGLQLLFYSVGIGQISSEVPQNLSASRPQDRQFILSSKKLLLSDSGFYLCAWRAGMNTEAFFGQGTRLTVV.

CDR3 in amino acids: CASSLGDKHDATNEKLFF. The CDR3 DNA is TGTGCCAGCAGCCTGGGGGACAAGCACGACGCAACTAATGAAAAACTGTTTTTT. The chain carries TRBV14 and TRBJ1-4; tentative D call: TRBD1 (6 bases). Looked up from germline, CDR1 is SGHDN and CDR2 is FVKESK. The V gene lost 4 bases and the J gene lost 0 bases, with 18 bases spanning the gap. The CDR3 extends over 18 amino acids. The full variable domain, rest sourced from reference TRBV14 and TRBJ1-4, is EAGVTQFPSHSVIEKGQTVTLRCDPISGHDNLYWYRRVMGKEIKFLLHFVKESKQDESGMPNNRFLAERTGGTYSTLKVQPAELEDSGVYFCASSLGDKHDATNEKLFFGSGTQLSVL.

For this clonotype: With a much larger clone just one base away, this may be a read error. The chain employs TRBV11-2 and TRBJ2-7; perhaps TRBD2 as D (6 bases). The CDR3 totals 16 residues. Germline-derived CDR1 and CDR2 are SGHAT and FQNNGV. The V and J ends lost 5 bases and 3 bases respectively, with 20 bases between them. CDR3 in DNA: TGTGCCAGCAGCGTAATACTACCGGGACTGTACTACGAGCAGTACTTC. Protein sequence: CASSVILPGLYYEQYF.